These 3 T cell receptor beta chains were all obtained from the same sample, sequenced in a study of CD8 T cells in Susac syndrome. With random hexamers, about 0.45 to 1 ug RNA was reverse transcribed. TCRdb reprocessed the immunoSEQ multiplex PCR reads with MiXCR, giving one entry per CDR3 protein. The table has more than 150,000 distinct CDR3 sequences, around 95% seen once; the top ten hold about 0.15%. Sequencing was performed on CD8+ T cells from PBMCs. The receptors shown here come from a human donor with multiple sclerosis.

This chain connects TRBV7-8 to TRBJ2-3; possible D gene TRBD2, 6 bases. Trimming stripped 3 bases from V and 8 bases from J, with 6 bases between. The germline V gene has CDR1 SGHVS and CDR2 FQNEAQ. The CDR3 totals 11 residues. The CDR3 DNA reads TGTGCCAGCAGCTTCGGGAGTACGCAGTATTTT. It encodes CASSFGSTQYF.

This chain links TRBV5-8 with TRBJ2-3; 8 bases match TRBD2. V lost 1 base to trimming and J lost 9 bases; unmatched junction nucleotides: 7. The V gene's germline CDR1 is SGHTS and CDR2 YDEGEE. The CDR3 is 14 residues long. The CDR3 DNA reads as TGTGCCAGCAGCTTGCTCCTAGCGGGCGACACGCAGTATTTT. It specifies CASSLLLAGDTQYF.

The genes are TRBV2 and TRBJ2-7; 9 bases are a match to TRBD1. This CDR3 comprises 14 residues. CDR1 and CDR2 from the germline V gene are SNHLY and FYNNEI. The V and J ends lost 5 bases and 6 bases, in that order; junction bases with no gene match: 8. The CDR3 sequence: CASSYRDRATEQYV. In nucleotides, the CDR3 is TGTGCCAGCAGTTACCGGGACAGGGCAACCGAGCAGTACGTC.